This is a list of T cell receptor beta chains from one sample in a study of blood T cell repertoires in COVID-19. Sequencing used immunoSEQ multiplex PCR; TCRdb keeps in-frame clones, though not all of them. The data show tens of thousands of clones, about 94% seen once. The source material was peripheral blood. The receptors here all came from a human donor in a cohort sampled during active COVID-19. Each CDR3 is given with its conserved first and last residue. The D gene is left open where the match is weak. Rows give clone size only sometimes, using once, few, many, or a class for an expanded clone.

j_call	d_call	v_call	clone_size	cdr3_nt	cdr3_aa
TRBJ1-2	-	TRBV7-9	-	TGTGCCAGCAGCCCTTACAGGGTCGCATGGTATGGCTACACCTTC	CASSPYRVAWYGYTF
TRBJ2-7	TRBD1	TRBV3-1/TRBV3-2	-	TGTGCCAGCAGTGCCGGGACAGAATACGAGCAGTACTTC	CASSAGTEYEQYF
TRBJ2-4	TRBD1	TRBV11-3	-	TGTGCCAGCAGCCTGGACAGGGTAGCCAAAAACATTCAGTACTTC	CASSLDRVAKNIQYF
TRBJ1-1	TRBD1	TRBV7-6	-	TGTGCCAGCAGCTTAGCCGGGACAGAAATGAACACTGAAGCTTTCTTT	CASSLAGTEMNTEAFF
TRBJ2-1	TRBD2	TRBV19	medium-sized	TGTGCCAGTAGGGAGCTCACTAGCGGTAATTACAATGAGCAGTTCTTC	CASRELTSGNYNEQFF
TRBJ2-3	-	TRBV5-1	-	TGCGCCAGCTCAGACGTGTCCGGGACAGATACGCAGTATTTT	CASSDVSGTDTQYF
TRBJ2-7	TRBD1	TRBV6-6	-	TGTGCCAGCAGTCGAGGGACAGGGGGCCTCGCATACGAGCAGTACTTC	CASSRGTGGLAYEQYF
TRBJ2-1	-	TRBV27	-	TGTGCCAGCAGTTTAACAGGGAGATACGATTACAATGAGCAGTTCTTC	CASSLTGRYDYNEQFF
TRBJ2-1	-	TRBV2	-	TGTGCCATATATACAGGGCCCGTAGGGGAGCAGTTCTTC	CAIYTGPVGEQFF
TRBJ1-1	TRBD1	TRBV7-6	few	TGTGCCAGCAGCTTAAGACAGGGATACAATGAAGCTTTCTTT	CASSLRQGYNEAFF
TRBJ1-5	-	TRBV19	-	TGTGCCAGTACAGACTCCCCAACGGGTCAGCCCCAGCATTTT	CASTDSPTGQPQHF
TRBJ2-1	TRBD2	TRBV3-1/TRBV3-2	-	TGTGCCAGCAGCCAAGCGGGGAGCGGGGTCTCCTACAATGAGCAGTTCTTC	CASSQAGSGVSYNEQFF
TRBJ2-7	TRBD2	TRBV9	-	TGTGCCAGCAGCGTCTGGGCTAGCGGCAACTACGAGCAGTACTTC	CASSVWASGNYEQYF
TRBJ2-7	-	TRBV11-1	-	TGTGCCAGCAGCTTCTCGGGAGTTCGAGAGCAGTACTTC	CASSFSGVREQYF